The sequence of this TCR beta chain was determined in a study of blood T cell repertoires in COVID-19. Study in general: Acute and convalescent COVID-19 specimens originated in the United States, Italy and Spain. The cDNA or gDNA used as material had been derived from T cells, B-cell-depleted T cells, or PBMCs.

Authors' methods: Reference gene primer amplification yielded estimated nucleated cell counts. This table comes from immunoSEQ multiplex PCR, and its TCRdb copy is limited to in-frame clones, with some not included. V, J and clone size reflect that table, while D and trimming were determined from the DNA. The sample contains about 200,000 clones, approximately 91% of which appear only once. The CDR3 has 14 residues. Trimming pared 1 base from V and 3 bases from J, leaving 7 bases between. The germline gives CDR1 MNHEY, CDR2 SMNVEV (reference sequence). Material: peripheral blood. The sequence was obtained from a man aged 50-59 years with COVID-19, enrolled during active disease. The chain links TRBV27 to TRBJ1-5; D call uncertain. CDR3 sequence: CASSLYGANQPQHF. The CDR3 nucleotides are TGTGCCAGCAGTTTATATGGAGCCAATCAGCCCCAGCATTTT.